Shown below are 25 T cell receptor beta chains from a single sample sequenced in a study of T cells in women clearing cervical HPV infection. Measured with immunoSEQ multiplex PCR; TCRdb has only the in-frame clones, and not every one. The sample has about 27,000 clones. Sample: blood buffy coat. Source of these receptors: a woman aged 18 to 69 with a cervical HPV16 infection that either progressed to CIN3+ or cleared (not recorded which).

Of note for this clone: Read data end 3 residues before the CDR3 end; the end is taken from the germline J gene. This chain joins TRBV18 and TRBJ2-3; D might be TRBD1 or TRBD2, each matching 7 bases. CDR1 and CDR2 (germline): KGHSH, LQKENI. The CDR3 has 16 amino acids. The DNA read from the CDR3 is TGTGCCAGCTCTATTCGACAGGGAGGGGGACAAGAGACG. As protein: CASSIRQGGGQET. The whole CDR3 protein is CASSIRQGGGQETQYF.

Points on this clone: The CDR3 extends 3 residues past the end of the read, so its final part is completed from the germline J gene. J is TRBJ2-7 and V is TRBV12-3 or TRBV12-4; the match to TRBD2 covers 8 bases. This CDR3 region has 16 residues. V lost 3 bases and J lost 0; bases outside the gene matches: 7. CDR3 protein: CASSFELAGSSYEQYF. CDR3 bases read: TGTGCCAGCAGTTTCGAGCTAGCGGGTTCCTCCTACGAG.

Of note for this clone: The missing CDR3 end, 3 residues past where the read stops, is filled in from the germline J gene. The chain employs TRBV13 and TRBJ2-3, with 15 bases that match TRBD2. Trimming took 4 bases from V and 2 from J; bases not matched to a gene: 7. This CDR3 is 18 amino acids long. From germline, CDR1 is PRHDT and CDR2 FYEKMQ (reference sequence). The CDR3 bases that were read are TGTGCCAGCAGCTGGACTAGCGGGGGGGCCCTCCTCACAGATACG. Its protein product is CASSWTSGGALLTDT. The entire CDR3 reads CASSWTSGGALLTDTQYF.

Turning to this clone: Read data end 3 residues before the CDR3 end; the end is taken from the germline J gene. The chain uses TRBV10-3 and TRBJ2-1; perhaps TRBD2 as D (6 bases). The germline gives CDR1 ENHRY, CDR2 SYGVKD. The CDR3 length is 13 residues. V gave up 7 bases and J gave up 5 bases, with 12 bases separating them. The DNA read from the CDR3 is TGTGCCATCAAAATTGCGGGAAACAATGAG. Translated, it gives CAIKIAGNNE. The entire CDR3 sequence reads CAIKIAGNNEQFF.

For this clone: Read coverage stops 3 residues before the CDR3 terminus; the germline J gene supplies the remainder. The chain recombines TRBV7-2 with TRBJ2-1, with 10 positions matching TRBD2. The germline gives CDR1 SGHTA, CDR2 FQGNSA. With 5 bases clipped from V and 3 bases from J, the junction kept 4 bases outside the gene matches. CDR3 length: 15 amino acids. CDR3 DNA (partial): TGTGCCAGCAGCACTCAGCGGGGGGGCTACAATGAG. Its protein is CASSTQRGGYNE. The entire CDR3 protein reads CASSTQRGGYNEQFF.

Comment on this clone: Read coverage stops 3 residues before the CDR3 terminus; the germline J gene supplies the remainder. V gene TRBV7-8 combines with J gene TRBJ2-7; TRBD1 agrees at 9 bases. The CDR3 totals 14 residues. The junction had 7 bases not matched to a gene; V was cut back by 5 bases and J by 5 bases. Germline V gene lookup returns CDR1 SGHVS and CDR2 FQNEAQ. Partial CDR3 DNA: TGTGCCAGCAGCCCCGGGACAGGGAGAGACGAG. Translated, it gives CASSPGTGRDE. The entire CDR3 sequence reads CASSPGTGRDEQYF.

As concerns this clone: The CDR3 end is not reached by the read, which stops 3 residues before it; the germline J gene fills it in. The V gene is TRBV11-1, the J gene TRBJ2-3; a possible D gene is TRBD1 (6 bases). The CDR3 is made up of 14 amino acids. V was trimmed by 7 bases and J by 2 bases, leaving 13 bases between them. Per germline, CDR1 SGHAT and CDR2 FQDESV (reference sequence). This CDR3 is CASTVDRNTDTQYF. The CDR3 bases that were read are TGTGCCAGCACCGTTGACAGGAACACAGATACG.

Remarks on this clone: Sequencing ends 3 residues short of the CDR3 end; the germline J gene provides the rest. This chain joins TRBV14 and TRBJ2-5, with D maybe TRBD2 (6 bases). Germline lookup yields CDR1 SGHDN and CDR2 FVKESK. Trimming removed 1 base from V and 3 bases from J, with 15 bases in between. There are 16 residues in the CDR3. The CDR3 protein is CASSQVVRAGKETQYF. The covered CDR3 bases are TGTGCCAGCAGCCAAGTGGTCAGGGCGGGGAAAGAGACC.

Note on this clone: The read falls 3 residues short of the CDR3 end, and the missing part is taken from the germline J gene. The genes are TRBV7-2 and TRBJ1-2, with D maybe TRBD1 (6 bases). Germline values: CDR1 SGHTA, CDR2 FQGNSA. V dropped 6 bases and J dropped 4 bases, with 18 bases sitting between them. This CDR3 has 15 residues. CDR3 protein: CASRSRGGRVYGYTF. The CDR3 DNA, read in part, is TGTGCCAGCAGGTCCCGCGGGGGGCGCGTCTATGGC. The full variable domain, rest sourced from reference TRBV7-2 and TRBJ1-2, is GAGVSQSPSNKVTEKGKDVELRCDPISGHTALYWYRQSLGQGLEFLIYFQGNSAPDKSGLPSDRFSAERTGGSVSTLTIQRTQQEDSAVYLCASRSRGGRVYGYTFGSGTRLTVV.

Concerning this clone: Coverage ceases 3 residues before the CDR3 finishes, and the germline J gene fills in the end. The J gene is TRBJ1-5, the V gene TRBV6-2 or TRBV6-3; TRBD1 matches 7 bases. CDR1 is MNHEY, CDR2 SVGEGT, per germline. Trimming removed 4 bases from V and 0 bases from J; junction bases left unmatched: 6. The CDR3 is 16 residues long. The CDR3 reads CASSFGQAYSNQPQHF. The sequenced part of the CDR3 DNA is TGTGCCAGCAGTTTCGGACAGGCGTATAGCAATCAGCCC.

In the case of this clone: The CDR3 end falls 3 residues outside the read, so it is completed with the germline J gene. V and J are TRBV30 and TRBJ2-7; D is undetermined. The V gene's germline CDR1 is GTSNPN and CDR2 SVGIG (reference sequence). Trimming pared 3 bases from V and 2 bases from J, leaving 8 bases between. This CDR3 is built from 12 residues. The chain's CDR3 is CAWRSYAYEQYF. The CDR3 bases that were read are TGTGCCTGGAGATCCTATGCCTACGAG.

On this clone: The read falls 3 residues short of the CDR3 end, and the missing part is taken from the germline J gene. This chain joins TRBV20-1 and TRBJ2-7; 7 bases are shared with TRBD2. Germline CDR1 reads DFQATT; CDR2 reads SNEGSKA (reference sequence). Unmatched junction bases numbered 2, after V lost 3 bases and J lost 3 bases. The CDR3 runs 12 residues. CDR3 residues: CSASRDYYEQYF. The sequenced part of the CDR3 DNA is TGCAGTGCTAGCAGGGACTACTACGAG.

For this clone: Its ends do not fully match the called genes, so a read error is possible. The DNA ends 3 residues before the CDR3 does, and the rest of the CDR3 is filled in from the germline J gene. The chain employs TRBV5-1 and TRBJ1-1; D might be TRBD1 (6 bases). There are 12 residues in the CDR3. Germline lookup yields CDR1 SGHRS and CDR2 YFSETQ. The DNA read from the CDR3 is TGCGCCAGCCGAACAGGGAACGCTGAA. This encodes CASRTGNAE. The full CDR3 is CASRTGNAEAFF.

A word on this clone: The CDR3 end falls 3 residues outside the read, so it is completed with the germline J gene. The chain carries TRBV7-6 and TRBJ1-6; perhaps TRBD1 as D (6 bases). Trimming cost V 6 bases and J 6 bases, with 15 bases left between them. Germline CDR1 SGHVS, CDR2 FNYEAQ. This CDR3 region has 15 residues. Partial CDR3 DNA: TGTGCCAGCAGTTTACAGGGTCTGGGTAATTCACCC. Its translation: CASSLQGLGNSP. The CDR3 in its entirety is CASSLQGLGNSPLHF.

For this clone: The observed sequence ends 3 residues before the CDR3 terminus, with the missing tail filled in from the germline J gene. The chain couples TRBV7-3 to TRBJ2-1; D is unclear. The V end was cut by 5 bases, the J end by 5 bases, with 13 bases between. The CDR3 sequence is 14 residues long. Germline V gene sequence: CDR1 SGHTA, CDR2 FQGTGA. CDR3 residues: CASSPHLDNNEQFF. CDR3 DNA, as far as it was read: TGTGCCAGCAGCCCCCACTTAGACAACAATGAG. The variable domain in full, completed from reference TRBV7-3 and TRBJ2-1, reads GAGVSQTPSNKVTEKGKYVELRCDPISGHTALYWYRQSLGQGPEFLIYFQGTGAADDSGLPNDRFFAVRPEGSVSTLKIQRTERGDSAVYLCASSPHLDNNEQFFGPGTRLTVL.

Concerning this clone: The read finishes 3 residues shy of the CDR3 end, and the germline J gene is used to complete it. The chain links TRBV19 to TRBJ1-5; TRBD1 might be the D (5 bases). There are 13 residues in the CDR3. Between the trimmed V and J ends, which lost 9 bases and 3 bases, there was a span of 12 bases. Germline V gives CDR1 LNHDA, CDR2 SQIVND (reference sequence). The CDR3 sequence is CASQRGLNQPQHF. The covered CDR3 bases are TGTGCCAGCCAAAGGGGCCTCAATCAGCCC.

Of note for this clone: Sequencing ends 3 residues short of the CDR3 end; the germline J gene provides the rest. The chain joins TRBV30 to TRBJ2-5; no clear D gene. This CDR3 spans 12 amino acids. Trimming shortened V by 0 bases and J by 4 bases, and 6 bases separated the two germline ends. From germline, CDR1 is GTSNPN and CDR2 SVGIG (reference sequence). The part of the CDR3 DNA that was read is TGTGCCTGGAGTGTACAAGGAGAGACC. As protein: CAWSVQGET. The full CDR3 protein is CAWSVQGETQYF.

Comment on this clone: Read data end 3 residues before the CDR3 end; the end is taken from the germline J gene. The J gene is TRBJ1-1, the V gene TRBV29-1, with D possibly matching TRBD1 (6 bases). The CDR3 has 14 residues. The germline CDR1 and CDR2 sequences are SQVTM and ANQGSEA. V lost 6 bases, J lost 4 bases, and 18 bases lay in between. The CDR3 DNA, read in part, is TGCAGCGTCAACAGGGTGGAATGGGTCACTGAA. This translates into CSVNRVEWVTE. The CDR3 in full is CSVNRVEWVTEAFF.

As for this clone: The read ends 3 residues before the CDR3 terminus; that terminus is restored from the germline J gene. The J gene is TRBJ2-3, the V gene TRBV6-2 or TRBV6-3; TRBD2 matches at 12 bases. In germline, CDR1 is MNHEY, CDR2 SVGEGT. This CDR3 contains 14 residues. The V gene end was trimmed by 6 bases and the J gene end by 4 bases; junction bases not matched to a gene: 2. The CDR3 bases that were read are TGTGCCAGCAGGACTAGCGGGAGCCCAGATACG. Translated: CASRTSGSPDT. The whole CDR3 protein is CASRTSGSPDTQYF.

The CDR3 protein is CASSEGVRGLGGDGYTF. The part of the CDR3 DNA that was read is TGTGCCAGCAGTGAAGGAGTAAGGGGACTGGGGGGTGATGGC. This chain connects TRBV2 to TRBJ1-2; TRBD1 might be the D (5 bases). The read halts 3 residues ahead of the CDR3 end, with the missing end drawn from the germline J gene. The CDR3 length is 17 residues. CDR1 is SNHLY and CDR2 is FYNNEI in the germline V gene. Trimming stripped 1 base from V and 6 bases from J, with 21 bases between.

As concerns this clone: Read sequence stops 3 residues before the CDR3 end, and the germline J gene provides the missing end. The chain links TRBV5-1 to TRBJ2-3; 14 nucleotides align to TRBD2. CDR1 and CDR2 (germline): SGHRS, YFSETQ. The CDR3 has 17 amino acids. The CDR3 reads CASSWGTSGRTSRTQYF. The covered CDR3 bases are TGCGCCAGCAGCTGGGGGACTAGCGGGAGAACCAGCCGAACG.

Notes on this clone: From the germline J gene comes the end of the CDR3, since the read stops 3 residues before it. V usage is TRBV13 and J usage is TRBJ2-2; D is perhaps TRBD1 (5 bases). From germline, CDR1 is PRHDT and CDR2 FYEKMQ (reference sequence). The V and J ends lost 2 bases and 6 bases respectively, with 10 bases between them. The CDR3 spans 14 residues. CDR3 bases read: TGTGCCAGCAGCTTACGTGGGGCGGCCGGGGAG. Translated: CASSLRGAAGE. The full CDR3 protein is CASSLRGAAGELFF.

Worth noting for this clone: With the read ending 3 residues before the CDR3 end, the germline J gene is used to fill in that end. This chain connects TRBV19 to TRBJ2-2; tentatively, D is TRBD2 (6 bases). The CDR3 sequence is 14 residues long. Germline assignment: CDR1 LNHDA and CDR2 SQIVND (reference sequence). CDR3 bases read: TGTGCCAGTAGTCCGACCGGGGGAGCTTCACCG. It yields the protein CASSPTGGASP. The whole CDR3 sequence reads CASSPTGGASPLFF.

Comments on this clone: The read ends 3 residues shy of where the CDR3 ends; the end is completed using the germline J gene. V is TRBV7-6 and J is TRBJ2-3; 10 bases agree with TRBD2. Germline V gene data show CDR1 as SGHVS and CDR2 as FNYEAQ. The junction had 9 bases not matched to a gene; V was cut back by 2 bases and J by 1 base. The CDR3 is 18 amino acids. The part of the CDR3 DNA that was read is TGTGCCAGCAGCTTAAAGGCTAGCGGGGGCGAGGGCACAGATACG. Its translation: CASSLKASGGEGTDT. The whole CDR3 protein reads CASSLKASGGEGTDTQYF.

The CDR3 region is CSAPEQMNTEAFF. The sequenced part of the CDR3 DNA is TGCAGCGCCCCCGAACAGATGAACACTGAA. The genes are TRBV29-1 and TRBJ1-1; D is uncertain. Coverage ceases 3 residues before the CDR3 finishes, and the germline J gene fills in the end. CDR3 length: 13 residues. The germline V gene encodes CDR1 SQVTM and CDR2 ANQGSEA. Trimming removed 7 bases from V and 0 bases from J, with 12 bases in between.